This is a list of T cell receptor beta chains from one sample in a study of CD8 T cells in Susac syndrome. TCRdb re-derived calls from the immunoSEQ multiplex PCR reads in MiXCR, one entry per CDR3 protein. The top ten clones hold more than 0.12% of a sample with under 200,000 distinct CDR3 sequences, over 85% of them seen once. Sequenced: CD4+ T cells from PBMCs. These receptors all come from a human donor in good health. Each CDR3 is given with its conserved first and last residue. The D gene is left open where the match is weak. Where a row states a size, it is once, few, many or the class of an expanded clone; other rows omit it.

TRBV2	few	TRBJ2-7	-	TGTGCCAGCAGTGAACAGGGTTACGAGCAGTACTTC	CASSEQGYEQYF
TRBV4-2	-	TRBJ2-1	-	TGTGCCAGCAGCCGACTTTCGACGGACAATGAGCAGTTCTTC	CASSRLSTDNEQFF
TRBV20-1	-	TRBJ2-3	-	TGCAGTGCTCGGACTAGCACAGATACGCAGTATTTT	CSARTSTDTQYF
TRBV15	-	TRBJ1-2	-	TGTGCCACCAGTACCAGTTCAGGCTACACCTTC	CATSTSSGYTF
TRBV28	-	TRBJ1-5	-	TGTGCCAGCAGTAAACCCCAGGGGCCTCAGCCCCAGCATTTT	CASSKPQGPQPQHF
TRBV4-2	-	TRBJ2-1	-	TGTGCCAGCAGCCAAGATCGGGGTTCCTACAATGAGCAGTTCTTC	CASSQDRGSYNEQFF
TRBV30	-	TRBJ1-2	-	TGTGCCTGGAGTGCGGATTGGACAGTTTATGGCTACACCTTC	CAWSADWTVYGYTF
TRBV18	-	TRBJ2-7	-	TGTGCCAGCTCACCTACTGATACCTACGAGCAGTACTTC	CASSPTDTYEQYF
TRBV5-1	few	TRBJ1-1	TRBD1	TGCGCCAGCAGCCATGGACAGGGGGCGCGGGGTGAAGCTTTCTTT	CASSHGQGARGEAFF
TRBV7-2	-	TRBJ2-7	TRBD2	TGTGCCAGCAGCCGCCGCCCTAGCGGGGGGGCTCCCTACGAGCAGTACTTC	CASSRRPSGGAPYEQYF
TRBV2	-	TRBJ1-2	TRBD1	TGTGCCAGCAGGGTAACAGGGGACGGTAATGGCTACACCTTC	CASRVTGDGNGYTF
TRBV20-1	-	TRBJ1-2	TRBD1	TGCAGTCCTGACAGGGAGTATGGCTACACCTTC	CSPDREYGYTF
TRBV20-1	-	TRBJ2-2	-	TGCAGTGCTAGAGACCCGTCACAGGGGAACACCGGGGAGCTGTTTTTT	CSARDPSQGNTGELFF
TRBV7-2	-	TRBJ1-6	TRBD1	TGTGCCAGCAGACAAACAGGGGGCTTGGCCCTCCACTTT	CASRQTGGLALHF
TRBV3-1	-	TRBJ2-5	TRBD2	TGTGCCAGCAGCCAATGGCGGGGGGAAGAAGAGACCCAGTACTTC	CASSQWRGEEETQYF
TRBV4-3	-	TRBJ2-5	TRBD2	TGCGCCAGCAGCCAAGGTTTTGGAGCGGGGGAGGCGAAGACCCAGTACTTC	CASSQGFGAGEAKTQYF
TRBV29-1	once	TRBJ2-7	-	TGCAGCGTTGCCCGTCAAAGCTCCTACGAGCAGTACTTC	CSVARQSSYEQYF
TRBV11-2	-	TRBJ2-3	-	TGTGCCAGCAGCTTATACCTAGCGCAAGATACGCAGTATTTT	CASSLYLAQDTQYF
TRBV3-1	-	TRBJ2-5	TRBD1	TGTGCCAGCAGCCCGACAGGGCTTGAGACCCAGTACTTC	CASSPTGLETQYF
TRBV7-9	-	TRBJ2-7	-	TGTGCCAGCTCATTGGCAGGGGCCCACGAGCAGTACTTC	CASSLAGAHEQYF
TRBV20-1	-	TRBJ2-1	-	TGCAGTGCCCGGACGGACGTTTCCTACAATGAGCAGTTCTTC	CSARTDVSYNEQFF
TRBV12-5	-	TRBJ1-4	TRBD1	TGTGCTAGTGGTCCCCGACAGGGGAGGGATGAAAAACTGTTTTTT	CASGPRQGRDEKLFF
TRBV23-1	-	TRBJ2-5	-	TGCGCCAGCAGCACCGACAGGACACAAGAGACCCAGTACTTC	CASSTDRTQETQYF
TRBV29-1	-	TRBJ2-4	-	TGCAGCGTTGCGGGTAGGGACATTCAGTACTTC	CSVAGRDIQYF
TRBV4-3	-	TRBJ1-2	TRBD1	TGCGCCAGCAGCCAGCCTCACAGGGGCGGCTACACCTTC	CASSQPHRGGYTF
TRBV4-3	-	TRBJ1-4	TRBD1	TGCGCCAGCAGCCAAGAGAAGGACAGGGACGAAAAACTGTTTTTT	CASSQEKDRDEKLFF
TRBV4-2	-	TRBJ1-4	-	TGTGCCAGCAGCCTCCTATTAGAGGCTGCAACTAATGAAAAACTGTTTTTT	CASSLLLEAATNEKLFF
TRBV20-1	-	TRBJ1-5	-	TGCAGTGCTCACAGGGAGGATCAGCCCCAGCATTTT	CSAHREDQPQHF
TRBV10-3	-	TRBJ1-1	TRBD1	TGTGCCATCAGAGTTGACAGGGTGAACACTGAAGCTTTCTTT	CAIRVDRVNTEAFF
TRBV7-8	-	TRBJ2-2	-	TGTGCCAGCAGAGCGTTCGGGGGTGACACCGGGGAGCTGTTTTTT	CASRAFGGDTGELFF
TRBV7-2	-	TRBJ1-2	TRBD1	TGTGCCAGCAGCTTGGACCAGGGGGACTATGGCTACACCTTC	CASSLDQGDYGYTF
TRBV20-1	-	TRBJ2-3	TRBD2	TGCAGTGCTTCCGGGCTAGCGGGGGGGGCAGATACGCAGTATTTT	CSASGLAGGADTQYF
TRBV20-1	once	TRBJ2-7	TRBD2	TGCAGTGCTAGAAAAGCGGGGTTGGAGCAGTACTTC	CSARKAGLEQYF
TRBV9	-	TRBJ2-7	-	TGTGCCAGCAGCGTAGACCCAACAGATGCCTACGAGCAGTACTTC	CASSVDPTDAYEQYF
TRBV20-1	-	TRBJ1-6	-	TGCAGTGCTAGCCCCGGCGGGTCACCCCTCCACTTT	CSASPGGSPLHF
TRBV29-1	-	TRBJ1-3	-	TGCAGCGTTGAACGAGGGGCCACCATATATTTT	CSVERGATIYF
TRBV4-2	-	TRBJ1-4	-	TGTGCCAGCAGCCAAGATGCCAGGGAGGATGAAAAACTGTTTTTT	CASSQDAREDEKLFF
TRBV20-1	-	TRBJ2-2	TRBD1	TGCAGTGCGACTGACAGGGCCCACGGGGAGCTGTTTTTT	CSATDRAHGELFF
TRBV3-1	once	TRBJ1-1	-	TGTGCCAGCAGCCAAGGTCTCAGGGAGGCTTTCTTT	CASSQGLREAFF
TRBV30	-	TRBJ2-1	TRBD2	TGTGCCTGGAGCCCACTAGCGGGGTCTTACAATGAGCAGTTCTTC	CAWSPLAGSYNEQFF
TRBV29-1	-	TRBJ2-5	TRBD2	TGCAGCGTTAGCGGGGGGTCAGAGACCCAGTACTTC	CSVSGGSETQYF